This T cell receptor beta chain was recorded in a study of beta chain features in type 1 diabetes. Averaging approximately 0.11 L, one heparinised blood draw was given by each donor. The entirety of the isolated RNA underwent reverse transcription, so expressed TCRB transcripts were sequenced. Sequencing used immunoSEQ multiplex PCR; TCRdb keeps in-frame clones, though not all of them. Among 250,000 to 350,000 clones listed, around 13% were seen once. Looked up from germline, CDR1 is SGHTA and CDR2 is FQGNSA. This CDR3 is built from 16 residues. A few counts support this clone. At one end the junction does not follow the germline gene, possibly because of a read error.

Sequencing was done on a sample of central memory CD4+ T cells from blood. This TCR came from a man aged 25-45 years in good health. The V and J genes are TRBV7-2 and TRBJ2-1; perhaps D is TRBD1 or TRBD2 (6 bases each). The CDR3 reads CASSPSAGHSYNEQFF. The CDR3 DNA reads TGCGCCAGCAGCCCCTCCGCGGGACACTCCTACAATGAGCAGTTCTTC.